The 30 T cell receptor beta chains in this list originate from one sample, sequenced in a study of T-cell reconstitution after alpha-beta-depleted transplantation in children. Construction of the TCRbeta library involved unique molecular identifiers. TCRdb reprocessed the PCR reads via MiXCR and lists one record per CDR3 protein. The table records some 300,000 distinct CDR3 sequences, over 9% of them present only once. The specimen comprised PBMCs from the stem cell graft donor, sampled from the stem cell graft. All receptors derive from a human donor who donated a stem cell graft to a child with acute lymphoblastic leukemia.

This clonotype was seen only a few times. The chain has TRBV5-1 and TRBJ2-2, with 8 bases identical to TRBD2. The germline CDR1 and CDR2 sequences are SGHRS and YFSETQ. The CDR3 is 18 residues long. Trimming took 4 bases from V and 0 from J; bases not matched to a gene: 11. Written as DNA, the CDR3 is TGCGCCAGCAGCGCTCGGACTAGCTTGGGGACGAACACCGGGGAGCTGTTTTTT. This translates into CASSARTSLGTNTGELFF.

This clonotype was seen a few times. The CDR3 protein is CASSPTLPGTDTQYF. The CDR3, as DNA: TGTGCCAGCAGCCCGACGCTCCCGGGCACAGATACGCAGTATTTT. V usage is TRBV7-9 and J usage is TRBJ2-3; D uncertain. Germline V gene data show CDR1 as SEHNR and CDR2 as FQNEAQ (reference sequence). The CDR3 loop spans 15 amino acids. V was shortened by 5 bases and J by 1 base, with 13 bases between the two germline ends. Full variable domain (outside the CDR3, taken from reference TRBV7-9 and TRBJ2-3): DTGVSQNPRHKITKRGQNVTFRCDPISEHNRLYWYRQTLGQGPEFLTYFQNEAQLEKSRLLSDRFSAERPKGSFSTLEIQRTEQGDSAMYLCASSPTLPGTDTQYFGPGTRLTVL.

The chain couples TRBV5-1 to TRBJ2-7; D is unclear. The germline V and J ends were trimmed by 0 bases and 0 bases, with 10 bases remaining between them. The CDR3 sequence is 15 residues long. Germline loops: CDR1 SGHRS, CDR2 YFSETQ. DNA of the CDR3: TGCGCCAGCAGCTTGGAGGCCGCCAACTCCTACGAGCAGTACTTC. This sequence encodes CASSLEAANSYEQYF.

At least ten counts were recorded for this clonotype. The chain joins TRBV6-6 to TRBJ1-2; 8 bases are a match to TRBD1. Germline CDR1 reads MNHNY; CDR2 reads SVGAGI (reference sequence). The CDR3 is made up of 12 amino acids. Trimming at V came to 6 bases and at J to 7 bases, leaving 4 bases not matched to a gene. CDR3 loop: CASRGTGSGYTF. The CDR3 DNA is TGTGCCAGCAGGGGGACAGGCTCTGGCTACACCTTC.

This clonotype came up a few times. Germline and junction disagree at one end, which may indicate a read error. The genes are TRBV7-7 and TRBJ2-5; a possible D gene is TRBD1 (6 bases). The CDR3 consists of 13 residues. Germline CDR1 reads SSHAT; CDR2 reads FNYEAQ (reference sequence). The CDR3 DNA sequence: TGTGCTAGCAGTTCAGGGGTAGGAGAGACCCAGTACTTC. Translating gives CASSSGVGETQYF.

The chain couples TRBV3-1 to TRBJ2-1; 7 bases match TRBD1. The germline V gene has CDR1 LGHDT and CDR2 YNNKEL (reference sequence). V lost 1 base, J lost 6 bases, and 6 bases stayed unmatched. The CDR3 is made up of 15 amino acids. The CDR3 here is CASSQALTGINEQFF. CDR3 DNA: TGTGCCAGCAGCCAAGCTCTGACAGGGATCAATGAGCAGTTCTTC.

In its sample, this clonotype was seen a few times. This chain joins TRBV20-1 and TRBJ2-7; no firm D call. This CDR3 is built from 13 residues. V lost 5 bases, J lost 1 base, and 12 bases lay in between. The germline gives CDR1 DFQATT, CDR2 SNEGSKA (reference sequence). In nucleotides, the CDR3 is TGCAGTGCTCCTGACGGCGTATCCTACGAGCAGTACTTC. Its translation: CSAPDGVSYEQYF.

The CDR3 nucleotides read TGTGCCAGCAGTCCACAGTCGGACAGGGCCTATGGCTACACCTTC. This encodes CASSPQSDRAYGYTF. The chain carries TRBV6-2 or TRBV6-3 and TRBJ1-2; TRBD1 aligns across 8 bases. Germline lookup yields CDR1 MNHEY and CDR2 SVGEGT. The CDR3 is 15 residues long. After removal of 5 bases from V and 4 bases from J, the junction contained 9 bases not matched to a gene.

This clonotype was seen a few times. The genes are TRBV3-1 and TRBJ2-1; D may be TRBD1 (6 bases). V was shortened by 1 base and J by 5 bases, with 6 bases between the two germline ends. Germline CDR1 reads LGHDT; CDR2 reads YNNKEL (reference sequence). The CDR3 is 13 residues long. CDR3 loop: CASSQGTDNEQFF. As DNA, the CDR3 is TGTGCCAGCAGCCAAGGGACAGACAATGAGCAGTTCTTC.

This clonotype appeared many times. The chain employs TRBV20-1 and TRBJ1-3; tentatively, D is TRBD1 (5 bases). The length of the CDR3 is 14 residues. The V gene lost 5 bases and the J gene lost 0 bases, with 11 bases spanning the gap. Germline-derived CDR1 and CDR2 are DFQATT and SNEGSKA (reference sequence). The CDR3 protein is CSADRPNSGNTIYF. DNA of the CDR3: TGCAGTGCTGACAGACCCAACTCTGGAAACACCATATATTTT.

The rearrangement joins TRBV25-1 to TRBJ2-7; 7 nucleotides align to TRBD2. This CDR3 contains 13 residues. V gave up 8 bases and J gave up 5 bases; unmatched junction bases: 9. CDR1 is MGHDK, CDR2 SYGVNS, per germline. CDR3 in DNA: TGTGCCAGCCGGCCTAGCGGAGTTAACGAGCAGTACTTC. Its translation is CASRPSGVNEQYF.

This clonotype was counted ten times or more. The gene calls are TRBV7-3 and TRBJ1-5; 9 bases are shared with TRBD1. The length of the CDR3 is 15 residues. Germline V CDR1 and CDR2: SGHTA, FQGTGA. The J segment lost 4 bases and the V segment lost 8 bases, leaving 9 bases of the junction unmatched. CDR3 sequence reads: CASRTGECGNQPQHF. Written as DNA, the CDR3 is TGTGCCAGCCGGACAGGGGAATGTGGGAATCAGCCCCAGCATTTT.

Here the CDR3 reads CASSTTGAGTYEQYF. The DNA of the CDR3 is TGCGCCAGCAGCACAACCGGGGCCGGGACCTACGAGCAGTACTTC. This sequence joins TRBV5-1 and TRBJ2-7; D may correspond to TRBD1 or TRBD2 (5 bases each). Trimming left V 4 bases short and J 2 bases short, with 16 bases between. There are 15 residues in the CDR3. CDR1 and CDR2 (germline): SGHRS, YFSETQ.

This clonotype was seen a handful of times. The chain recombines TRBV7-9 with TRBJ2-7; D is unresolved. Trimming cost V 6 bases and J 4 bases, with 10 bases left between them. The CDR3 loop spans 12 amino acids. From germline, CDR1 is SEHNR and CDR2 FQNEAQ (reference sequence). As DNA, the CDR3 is TGTGCCAGCAGGGCCTTACAGTACGAGCAGTACTTC. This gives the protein CASRALQYEQYF.

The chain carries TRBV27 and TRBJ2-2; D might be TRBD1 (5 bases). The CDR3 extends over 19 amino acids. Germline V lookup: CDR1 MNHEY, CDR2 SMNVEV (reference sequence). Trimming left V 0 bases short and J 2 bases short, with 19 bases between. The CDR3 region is CASSLSFYGQGGNTGELFF. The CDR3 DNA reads TGTGCCAGCAGTTTATCATTTTATGGGCAGGGTGGAAACACCGGGGAGCTGTTTTTT.

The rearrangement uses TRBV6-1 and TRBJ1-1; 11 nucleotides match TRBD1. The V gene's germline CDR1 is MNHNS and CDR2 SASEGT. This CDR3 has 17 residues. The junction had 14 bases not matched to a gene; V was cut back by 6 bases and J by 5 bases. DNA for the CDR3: TGTGCCAGCAGCGCAAGGACAGGGGGCTTGAGTTGGACTGAAGCTTTCTTT. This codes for CASSARTGGLSWTEAFF.

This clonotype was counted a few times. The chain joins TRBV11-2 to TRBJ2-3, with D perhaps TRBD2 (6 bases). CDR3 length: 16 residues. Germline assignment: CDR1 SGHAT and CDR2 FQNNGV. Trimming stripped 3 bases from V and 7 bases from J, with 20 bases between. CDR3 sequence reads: CASSLRYGGRRHTQYF. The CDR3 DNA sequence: TGTGCCAGCAGCTTGAGATACGGGGGAAGGCGACATACGCAGTATTTT.

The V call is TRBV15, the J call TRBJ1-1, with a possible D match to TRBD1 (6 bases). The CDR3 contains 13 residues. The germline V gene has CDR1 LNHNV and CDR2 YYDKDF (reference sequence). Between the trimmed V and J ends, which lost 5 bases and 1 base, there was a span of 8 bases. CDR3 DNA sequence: TGTGCCACCAGCCTACAGGGGAACACTGAAGCTTTCTTT. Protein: CATSLQGNTEAFF.

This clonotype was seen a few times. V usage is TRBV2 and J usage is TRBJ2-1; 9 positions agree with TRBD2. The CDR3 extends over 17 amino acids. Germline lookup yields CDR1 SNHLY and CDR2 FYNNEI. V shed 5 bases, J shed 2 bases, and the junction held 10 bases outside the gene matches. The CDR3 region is CASSPYLRTSAYNEQFF. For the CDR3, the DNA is TGTGCCAGCAGTCCATACCTTCGGACTAGCGCCTACAATGAGCAGTTCTTC. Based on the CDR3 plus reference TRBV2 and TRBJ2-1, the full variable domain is EPEVTQTPSHQVTQMGQEVILRCVPISNHLYFYWYRQILGQKVEFLVSFYNNEISEKSEIFDDQFSVERPDGSNFTLKIRSTKLEDSAMYFCASSPYLRTSAYNEQFFGPGTRLTVL.

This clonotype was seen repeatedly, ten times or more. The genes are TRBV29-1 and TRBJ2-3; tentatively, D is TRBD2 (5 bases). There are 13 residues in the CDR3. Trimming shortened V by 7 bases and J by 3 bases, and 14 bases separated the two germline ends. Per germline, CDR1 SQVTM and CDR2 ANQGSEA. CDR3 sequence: CSARRALTDTQYF. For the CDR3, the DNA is TGCAGCGCCCGGCGGGCACTAACAGATACGCAGTATTTT.

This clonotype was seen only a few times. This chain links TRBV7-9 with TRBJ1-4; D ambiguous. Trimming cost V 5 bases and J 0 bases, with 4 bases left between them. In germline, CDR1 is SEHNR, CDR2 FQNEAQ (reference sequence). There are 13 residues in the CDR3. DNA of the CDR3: TGTGCCAGCAGCACAACAACTAATGAAAAACTGTTTTTT. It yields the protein CASSTTTNEKLFF.

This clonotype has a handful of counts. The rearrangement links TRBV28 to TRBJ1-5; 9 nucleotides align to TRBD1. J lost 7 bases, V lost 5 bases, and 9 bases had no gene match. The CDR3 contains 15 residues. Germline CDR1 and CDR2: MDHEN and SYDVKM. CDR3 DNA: TGTGCCAGCAGTGAGACAGGGGGGCCATGGCAGCCCCAGCATTTT. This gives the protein CASSETGGPWQPQHF.

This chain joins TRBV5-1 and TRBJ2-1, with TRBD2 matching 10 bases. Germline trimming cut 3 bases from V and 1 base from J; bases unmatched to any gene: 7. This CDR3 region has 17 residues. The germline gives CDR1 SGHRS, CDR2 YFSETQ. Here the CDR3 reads CASSSGLLAGSYNEQFF. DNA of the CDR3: TGCGCCAGCAGCTCTGGATTACTAGCGGGGTCCTACAATGAGCAGTTCTTC.

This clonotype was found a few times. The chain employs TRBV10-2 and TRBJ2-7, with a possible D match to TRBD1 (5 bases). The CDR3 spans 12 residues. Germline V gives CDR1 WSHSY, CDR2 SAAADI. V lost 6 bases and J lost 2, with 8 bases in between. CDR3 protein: CASRAGTYEQYF. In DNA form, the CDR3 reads TGCGCCAGCAGGGCAGGGACCTACGAGCAGTACTTC.

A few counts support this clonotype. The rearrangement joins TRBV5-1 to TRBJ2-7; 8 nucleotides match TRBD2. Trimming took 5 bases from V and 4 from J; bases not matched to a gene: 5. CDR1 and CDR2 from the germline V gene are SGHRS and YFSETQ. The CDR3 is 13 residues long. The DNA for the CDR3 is TGCGCCAGCAGACTAGCGGAGCATTACGAGCAGTACTTC. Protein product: CASRLAEHYEQYF.

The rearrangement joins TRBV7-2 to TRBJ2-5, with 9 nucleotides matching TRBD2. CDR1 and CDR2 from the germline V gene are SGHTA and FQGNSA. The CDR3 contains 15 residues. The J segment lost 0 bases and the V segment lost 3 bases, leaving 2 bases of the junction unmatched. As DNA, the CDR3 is TGTGCCAGCAGCTTTGCGGGAGGGTACCAAGAGACCCAGTACTTC. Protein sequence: CASSFAGGYQETQYF.

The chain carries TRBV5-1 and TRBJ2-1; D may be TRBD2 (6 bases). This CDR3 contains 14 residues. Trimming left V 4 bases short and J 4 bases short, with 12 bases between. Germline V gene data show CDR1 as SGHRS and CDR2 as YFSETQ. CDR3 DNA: TGCGCCAGCAGCCAAATGACTAGATACAATGAGCAGTTCTTC. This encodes CASSQMTRYNEQFF.

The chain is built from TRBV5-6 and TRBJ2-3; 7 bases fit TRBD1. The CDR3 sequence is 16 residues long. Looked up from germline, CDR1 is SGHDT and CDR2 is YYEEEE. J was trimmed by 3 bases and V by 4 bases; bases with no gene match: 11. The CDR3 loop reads CASSEWFIQGTDTQYF. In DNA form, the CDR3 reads TGTGCCAGCAGCGAATGGTTCATACAGGGGACAGATACGCAGTATTTT. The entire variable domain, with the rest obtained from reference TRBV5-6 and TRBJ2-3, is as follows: DAGVTQSPTHLIKTRGQQVTLRCSPKSGHDTVSWYQQALGQGPQFIFQYYEEEERQRGNFPDRFSGHQFPNYSSELNVNALLLGDSALYLCASSEWFIQGTDTQYFGPGTRLTVL.

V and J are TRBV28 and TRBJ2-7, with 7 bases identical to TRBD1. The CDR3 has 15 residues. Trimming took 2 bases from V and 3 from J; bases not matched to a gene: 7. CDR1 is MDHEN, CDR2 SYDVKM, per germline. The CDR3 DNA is TGTGCCAGCAGTTTAGCCCAGGGGGTGAACTACGAGCAGTACTTC. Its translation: CASSLAQGVNYEQYF.

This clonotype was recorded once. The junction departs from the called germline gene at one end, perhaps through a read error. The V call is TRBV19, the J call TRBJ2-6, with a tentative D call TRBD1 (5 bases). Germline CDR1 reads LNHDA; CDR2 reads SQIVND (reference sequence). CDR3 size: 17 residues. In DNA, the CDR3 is TGTGCCAGTAGTGAACAAGGACCGTACTCTGGGGCTAACGTCCTGACTTTC. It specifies CASSEQGPYSGANVLTF.